The 9 T cell receptor beta chains given below trace back to one sample, sequenced in a study of CD8 T cells in Susac syndrome. Random hexamers were used to reverse transcribe an amount of about 0.45 to 1 ug RNA. A single record per CDR3 protein comes from TCRdb applying MiXCR to the immunoSEQ multiplex PCR reads. The table lists about 200,000 distinct CDR3 sequences, 90% to 95% of them singletons, with 0.093% in the top ten. Sequenced sample: CD4+ T cells from PBMCs. The source is a human donor with multiple sclerosis.

The chain links TRBV20-1 to TRBJ2-1; 7 positions agree with TRBD2. V shed 5 bases and J 6 bases; nucleotides not matched to a gene: 4. Looked up from germline, CDR1 is DFQATT and CDR2 is SNEGSKA (reference sequence). CDR3 size: 12 residues. The CDR3 DNA reads TGCAGTGCTCCGAGCGGGGCCAATGAGCAGTTCTTC. Translated, it gives CSAPSGANEQFF.

This chain joins TRBV5-1 and TRBJ1-5; D is unclear. CDR3 size: 11 residues. Trimming cost V 0 bases and J 14 bases, with 9 bases left between them. Looked up from germline, CDR1 is SGHRS and CDR2 is YFSETQ. For the CDR3, the DNA is TGCGCCAGCAGCTTGGAAGGCCGGGAGCATTTT. Its translation: CASSLEGREHF.

The gene calls are TRBV7-9 and TRBJ1-1, with a weak D call TRBD1 (5 bases). Germline-derived CDR1 and CDR2 are SEHNR and FQNEAQ (reference sequence). This CDR3 contains 12 residues. Trimming cost V 2 bases and J 11 bases, with 12 bases left between them. CDR3 DNA sequence: TGTGCCAGCAGCTTACAGGGAAAAGAGGCTTTCTTT. Its protein is CASSLQGKEAFF.

This clonotype was seen once. The V gene is TRBV27, the J gene TRBJ2-7; TRBD1 might be the D (7 bases). Germline assignment: CDR1 MNHEY and CDR2 SMNVEV (reference sequence). V lost 5 bases and J 4 bases, leaving 15 bases between the germline ends. The CDR3 runs to 14 residues. In nucleotides, the CDR3 is TGTGCCAGCAGTCCCGGGGGACAGCCATACGAGCAGTACTTC. This encodes CASSPGGQPYEQYF.

This clonotype was seen once. The J gene is TRBJ2-3, the V gene TRBV20-1, with TRBD2 matching over 7 bases. Germline CDR1 is DFQATT and CDR2 is SNEGSKA (reference sequence). This CDR3 comprises 16 residues. V gave up 3 bases and J gave up 7 bases; unmatched junction bases: 16. The CDR3: CSASSISGGIENTQYF. As DNA, the CDR3 is TGCAGTGCTAGTAGCATCTCCGGGGGGATCGAAAATACGCAGTATTTT.

The genes are TRBV20-1 and TRBJ1-5; possibly TRBD1 for D (5 bases). V shed 3 bases and J shed 5 bases, with 20 bases lying between them. This CDR3 spans 16 amino acids. The germline CDR1 and CDR2 sequences are DFQATT and SNEGSKA (reference sequence). The CDR3: CSAREAGVGRDQPQHF. The CDR3 coding sequence is TGCAGTGCTAGGGAGGCGGGGGTAGGGAGAGATCAGCCCCAGCATTTT.

The CDR3, as DNA: TGTGCCAGCACCCAAAATGGAGTTGGAGGGGAGACCCAGTACTTC. It codes for CASTQNGVGGETQYF. J is TRBJ2-5 and V is TRBV12-3 or TRBV12-4, with a weak D call TRBD2 (6 bases). With 7 bases removed from V and 5 bases from J, the gap between germline ends came to 20 bases. This CDR3 region has 15 residues.

V is TRBV27 and J is TRBJ1-1; TRBD1 aligns across 8 bases. This CDR3 has 15 amino acids. Germline CDR1 MNHEY, CDR2 SMNVEV (reference sequence). V lost 6 bases, J lost 4 bases, and 10 bases stayed unmatched. This chain's CDR3 is CASRVSPGQGTEAFF. The DNA of the CDR3 is TGTGCCAGCAGAGTCTCTCCCGGACAGGGCACTGAAGCTTTCTTT.

The chain combines TRBV6-5 with TRBJ2-5; TRBD2 is a possible D gene (6 bases). In germline, CDR1 is MNHEY, CDR2 SVGAGI. Deletions cut 4 bases from V and 5 bases from J, with 20 bases between. There are 16 residues in the CDR3. The CDR3: CASSSHSGRPGETQYF. In nucleotides, the CDR3 is TGTGCCAGCAGTTCCCACAGCGGGCGTCCCGGGGAGACCCAGTACTTC.